The 16 T cell receptor beta chains presented below share a single source sample, sequenced in a study of beta chain features in type 1 diabetes. The entirety of the isolated RNA underwent reverse transcription, so expressed TCRB transcripts were sequenced. The assay was immunoSEQ multiplex PCR, and TCRdb's table has in-frame clones only and misses some. The data show some 40,000 clones, approximately 50% seen once. Sample: central memory CD4+ T cells from blood. The receptors originated from a woman in her late teens or twenties in good health.

Only one count was recorded for this clone. This chain uses TRBV6-1 with TRBJ2-7; 9 bases are a match to TRBD1. With V trimmed by 6 bases and J by 5 bases, 2 bases remained unmatched. The CDR3 is 12 amino acids. Germline V gene data show CDR1 as MNHNS and CDR2 as SASEGT. The CDR3 coding sequence is TGTGCCAGCAGGAGACAGGGGGACGAGCAGTACTTC. Translating gives CASRRQGDEQYF.

This chain connects TRBV7-9 to TRBJ2-2, with D perhaps TRBD1 (6 bases). CDR3 size: 15 residues. Germline CDR1 and CDR2: SEHNR and FQNEAQ (reference sequence). Trimming stripped 2 bases from V and 5 bases from J, with 12 bases between. The CDR3: CASSLSGQGTGELFF. The CDR3, as DNA: TGTGCCAGCAGCTTATCAGGCCAGGGGACCGGGGAGCTGTTTTTT. The full variable domain, its missing parts supplied by reference TRBV7-9 and TRBJ2-2, is DTGVSQNPRHKITKRGQNVTFRCDPISEHNRLYWYRQTLGQGPEFLTYFQNEAQLEKSRLLSDRFSAERPKGSFSTLEIQRTEQGDSAMYLCASSLSGQGTGELFFGEGSRLTVL.

A single count supports this clone. The genes are TRBV2 and TRBJ1-1, with 9 nucleotides matching TRBD1. Trimming at V came to 6 bases and at J to 3 bases, leaving 8 bases not matched to a gene. CDR1 SNHLY and CDR2 FYNNEI come from the germline V gene. The CDR3 extends over 15 amino acids. The CDR3 DNA sequence: TGTGCCAGCAGCCCGCCAAGGGACAGGGACACTGAAGCTTTCTTT. Translated: CASSPPRDRDTEAFF.

The chain is built from TRBV5-1 and TRBJ2-7, with unresolved D. This CDR3 region has 14 residues. V gave up 3 bases and J gave up 3 bases, with 13 bases separating them. CDR1 is SGHRS and CDR2 is YFSETQ in the germline V gene. In nucleotides, the CDR3 is TGCGCCAGCAGCTCCTACCCCTCCGGCTACGAGCAGTACTTC. As protein: CASSSYPSGYEQYF.

The chain employs TRBV30 and TRBJ1-1; D is undetermined. The V and J ends lost 3 bases and 7 bases respectively, with 15 bases between them. This CDR3 has 13 amino acids. Per the germline V gene, CDR1 is GTSNPN and CDR2 is SVGIG (reference sequence). In DNA, the CDR3 is TGTGCCTGGAGGACGAGGATGACCGGTGAAGCTTTCTTT. Its protein product is CAWRTRMTGEAFF.

This clone was recorded many times. The J gene is TRBJ1-1, the V gene TRBV30, with a tentative D call TRBD1 (5 bases). Deletions cut 0 bases from V and 7 bases from J, with 12 bases between. This CDR3 spans 13 amino acids. Germline-derived CDR1 and CDR2 are GTSNPN and SVGIG (reference sequence). The CDR3 DNA sequence: TGTGCCTGGAGTGTGGGGCAGGGTGTTGAAGCTTTCTTT. Protein product: CAWSVGQGVEAFF.

This clone came up once. The chain uses TRBV6-6 and TRBJ1-2; 11 bases match TRBD1. This CDR3 has 15 amino acids. The V gene's germline CDR1 is MNHNY and CDR2 SVGAGI (reference sequence). V lost 2 bases and J lost 5; bases outside the gene matches: 4. The CDR3 sequence is CASSYPGTGGYGYTF. The CDR3 coding sequence is TGTGCCAGCAGTTACCCGGGGACAGGGGGGTATGGCTACACCTTC.

V gene TRBV4-3 combines with J gene TRBJ2-1, with TRBD1 identical over 8 bases. This CDR3 is built from 16 residues. Germline CDR1 LGHNA, CDR2 YSLEER. V gave up 0 bases and J gave up 5 bases; unmatched junction bases: 6. CDR3 nucleotide sequence: TGCGCCAGCAGCCAAGATCTCGGACAGGGAAACAATGAGCAGTTCTTC. It codes for CASSQDLGQGNNEQFF.

V and J are TRBV9 and TRBJ2-2; 7 bases are shared with TRBD2. Unmatched junction bases numbered 6, after V lost 4 bases and J lost 3 bases. The V gene's germline CDR1 is SGDLS and CDR2 YYNGEE. This CDR3 region has 15 residues. The CDR3 bases are TGTGCCAGCAGCTGGGGGGGTGGGGACACCGGGGAGCTGTTTTTT. As protein: CASSWGGGDTGELFF. Full variable domain (missing parts from reference TRBV9 and TRBJ2-2): DSGVTQTPKHLITATGQRVTLRCSPRSGDLSVYWYQQSLDQGLQFLIQYYNGEERAKGNILERFSAQQFPDLHSELNLSSLELGDSALYFCASSWGGGDTGELFFGEGSRLTVL.

The CDR3 DNA reads as TGTGCCAGCAGCTTAGTCAGCGGGATAAGTGAGCAGTTCTTC. It specifies CASSLVSGISEQFF. The chain is built from TRBV7-7 and TRBJ2-1; TRBD2 matches 7 bases. Per the germline V gene, CDR1 is SSHAT and CDR2 is FNYEAQ (reference sequence). The V segment lost 1 base and the J segment 9 bases; nucleotides outside the gene matches: 6. The CDR3 contains 14 residues.

The rearrangement uses TRBV30 and TRBJ2-1, with D perhaps matching TRBD1 (5 bases). The V and J ends lost 5 bases and 4 bases respectively, with 9 bases between them. The germline V gene encodes CDR1 GTSNPN and CDR2 SVGIG (reference sequence). The CDR3 consists of 12 residues. The chain's CDR3 is CAWARVYNEQFF. The CDR3 bases are TGTGCCTGGGCCAGGGTTTACAATGAGCAGTTCTTC.

This clone was counted a few times. The chain links TRBV9 to TRBJ1-2, with 7 positions matching TRBD1. V shed 0 bases and J 8 bases; nucleotides not matched to a gene: 10. This CDR3 is built from 15 residues. Per the germline V gene, CDR1 is SGDLS and CDR2 is YYNGEE. CDR3 protein: CASSVGGTAVGGYTF. CDR3 coding DNA: TGTGCCAGCAGCGTAGGGGGGACAGCGGTAGGCGGCTACACCTTC.

This chain links TRBV11-2 with TRBJ1-4; tentatively, D is TRBD1 (5 bases). Germline lookup yields CDR1 SGHAT and CDR2 FQNNGV. With 3 bases removed from V and 7 bases from J, the gap between germline ends came to 12 bases. The CDR3 extends over 14 amino acids. The chain's CDR3 is CASSFGGVGEKLFF. The CDR3 nucleotides are TGTGCCAGCAGCTTTGGAGGGGTGGGTGAAAAACTGTTTTTT.

There are a few counts of this clone. This chain uses TRBV27 with TRBJ2-3; D might be TRBD1 (5 bases). From germline, CDR1 is MNHEY and CDR2 SMNVEV (reference sequence). The CDR3 sequence is 15 residues long. The V gene lost 10 bases and the J gene lost 2 bases, with 19 bases spanning the gap. This CDR3 is CATRYTGQVTDTQYF. Written as DNA, the CDR3 is TGTGCCACCAGATATACAGGACAAGTCACAGATACGCAGTATTTT.

The rearrangement links TRBV11-2 to TRBJ2-1; 10 bases are shared with TRBD2. CDR3 length equals 17 residues. CDR1 SGHAT and CDR2 FQNNGV come from the germline V gene. The V gene end was trimmed by 1 base and the J gene end by 7 bases; junction bases not matched to a gene: 10. CDR3 in amino acids: CASSLVRTSGGKNEQFF. The CDR3 nucleotides are TGTGCCAGCAGCTTAGTTAGGACTAGCGGAGGTAAGAATGAGCAGTTCTTC.

In this sample, this clone turned up a few times. The V call is TRBV28, the J call TRBJ2-1; D is unclear. Germline V gives CDR1 MDHEN, CDR2 SYDVKM. The CDR3 is 14 residues long. V lost 7 bases and J 2 bases, leaving 12 bases between the germline ends. This CDR3 reads CASNGLGPYNEQFF. Here the CDR3 DNA reads TGTGCCAGCAATGGTCTTGGCCCCTACAATGAGCAGTTCTTC.